This T cell receptor beta chain comes out of a study of lymphopenia after photon versus proton radiotherapy. The study's findings and limits: Under photons, naive T cells and diversity fell while effector/memory populations rose. After lymphocyte nadir, photon-treated repertoires showed oligoclonal expansion, especially CD8+ Temra. Larger post-nadir TCR diversity loss correlated inversely with survival in deceased patients.

The CDR3 contains 15 residues. V gave up 5 bases and J gave up 1 base; unmatched junction bases: 3. Germline V gives CDR1 MNHNS, CDR2 SASEGT. Using immunoSEQ multiplex PCR, the repertoire was profiled, and TCRdb retains in-frame clones only, with some absent. This sample has 30,000 to 45,000 clones, with about 93% found just once. As regards this clone: Its antigen is not identified.

The sequence was collected from a man aged 55 to 69 with cholangiocarcinoma. The chain couples TRBV6-1 to TRBJ2-2; TRBD1 matches 8 bases. The specimen comprised peripheral blood, sampled from a patient treated with photon-based radiotherapy. CDR3 protein: CASSLGQGNTGELFF. CDR3 bases: TGTGCCAGCAGTCTCGGACAGGGGAACACCGGGGAGCTGTTTTTT.